The 24 T cell receptor beta chains reported below all come from one sample, sequenced in a study of cytomegalovirus exposure and HLA in healthy donors. Assay used: immunoSEQ multiplex PCR; TCRdb lists only in-frame clones, some missing. The data contain around 180,000 clones, roughly 82% of them singletons. The sequenced sample consisted of PBMCs. The receptors originated from a man aged 18 to 30 in good health and CMV-seropositive.

V is TRBV5-3 and J is TRBJ2-1; TRBD2 matches 12 bases. TRBV5-3 is reported as an ORF; its role is uncertain. With 6 bases clipped from V and 1 base from J, the junction kept 2 bases outside the gene matches. This CDR3 comprises 15 residues. This CDR3 is CARTSGRASYNEQFF. The CDR3 DNA follows: TGTGCCAGAACTAGCGGGAGGGCGTCCTACAATGAGCAGTTCTTC.

This clone has just one count. The V call is TRBV6-1, the J call TRBJ2-3, with a weak D call TRBD1 (5 bases). In germline, CDR1 is MNHNS, CDR2 SASEGT. This CDR3 is 15 amino acids long. Between the trimmed V and J ends, which lost 7 bases and 0 bases, there was a span of 14 bases. The CDR3, as DNA: TGTGCCAGCACCCCCGGACAAATTAGCACAGATACGCAGTATTTT. This gives the protein CASTPGQISTDTQYF.

The chain employs TRBV9 and TRBJ2-5, with 10 bases that match TRBD1. Per the germline V gene, CDR1 is SGDLS and CDR2 is YYNGEE. V dropped 2 bases and J dropped 0; count of bases not matched to a gene: 1. The CDR3 has 15 amino acids. In DNA, the CDR3 is TGTGCCAGCAGCGTGACAGGGGGCCACCAAGAGACCCAGTACTTC. This sequence encodes CASSVTGGHQETQYF.

V gene TRBV29-1 combines with J gene TRBJ1-2; 10 bases match TRBD1. The CDR3 runs to 11 residues. The V segment lost 6 bases and the J segment 14 bases; nucleotides outside the gene matches: 9. CDR1 SQVTM and CDR2 ANQGSEA come from the germline V gene. CDR3 nucleotide sequence: TGCAGCGTGGATCCGGGACAGGGGATTACCTTC. Translation: CSVDPGQGITF.

The V and J genes are TRBV7-6 and TRBJ2-6, with 11 positions matching TRBD2. Trimming at V came to 2 bases and at J to 0 bases, leaving 9 bases not matched to a gene. Germline values: CDR1 SGHVS, CDR2 FNYEAQ. The CDR3 extends over 20 amino acids. As DNA, the CDR3 is TGTGCCAGCAGCTTATACGTCCCCGGGACTAGCGGCTCTGGGGCCAACGTCCTGACTTTC. This sequence encodes CASSLYVPGTSGSGANVLTF. Based on the CDR3 plus reference TRBV7-6 and TRBJ2-6, the full variable domain is GAGVSQSPRYKVTKRGQDVALRCDPISGHVSLYWYRQALGQGPEFLTYFNYEAQQDKSGLPNDRFSAERPEGSISTLTIQRTEQRDSAMYRCASSLYVPGTSGSGANVLTFGAGSRLTVL.

The chain couples TRBV5-1 to TRBJ2-1; D is possibly TRBD2 (6 bases). The V end lost 0 bases, the J end lost 4 bases, and 11 bases lay between the germline ends. Germline CDR1 is SGHRS and CDR2 is YFSETQ. CDR3 length: 15 residues. CDR3 amino acids: CASSLVGEAYNEQFF. In DNA, the CDR3 is TGCGCCAGCAGCTTGGTAGGGGAGGCATACAATGAGCAGTTCTTC.

This chain joins TRBV13 and TRBJ2-1; 11 nucleotides align to TRBD2. This CDR3 has 13 amino acids. V lost 5 bases to trimming and J lost 12 bases; unmatched junction nucleotides: 6. Germline CDR1 PRHDT, CDR2 FYEKMQ (reference sequence). The CDR3 protein is CASSPPTSGMQFF. As DNA, the CDR3 is TGTGCCAGCAGCCCTCCGACTAGCGGGATGCAGTTCTTC.

A single count supports this clone. The rearrangement uses TRBV11-1 and TRBJ2-7, with 13 bases matching TRBD2. The V gene's germline CDR1 is SGHAT and CDR2 FQDESV (reference sequence). There are 14 residues in the CDR3. Germline trimming cut 6 bases from V and 3 bases from J; bases unmatched to any gene: 2. The CDR3 DNA sequence: TGTGCCAGCAGGGGACTAGCGGGAAGCTACGAGCAGTACTTC. Translation: CASRGLAGSYEQYF.

The V gene is TRBV30, the J gene TRBJ1-3; 7 bases agree with TRBD1. Per the germline V gene, CDR1 is GTSNPN and CDR2 is SVGIG (reference sequence). Losses at the gene ends were 5 bases for V and 4 bases for J; bases not matched to a gene: 8. There are 14 residues in the CDR3. The CDR3 nucleotides read TGTGCCTGGGGGATAACGACAGGGGGAAACACCATATATTTT. Translating gives CAWGITTGGNTIYF. The whole variable domain, remainder taken from reference TRBV30 and TRBJ1-3, is SQTIHQWPATLVQPVGSPLSLECTVEGTSNPNLYWYRQAAGRGLQLLFYSVGIGQISSEVPQNLSASRPQDRQFILSSKKLLLSDSGFYLCAWGITTGGNTIYFGEGSWLTVV.

The chain is built from TRBV6-5 and TRBJ1-1; D unresolved. The CDR3 is 11 residues long. Germline CDR1 is MNHEY and CDR2 is SVGAGI. V dropped 6 bases and J dropped 3 bases, with 5 bases sitting between them. For the CDR3, the DNA is TGTGCCAGCAGCCGGGACACTGAAGCTTTCTTT. It encodes CASSRDTEAFF.

The rearrangement uses TRBV5-1 and TRBJ2-1, with 8 bases fitting TRBD2. V was clipped by 4 bases and J by 7 bases; unmatched bases: 7. The CDR3 has 14 amino acids. In germline, CDR1 is SGHRS, CDR2 YFSETQ. This chain's CDR3 is CASSTLAGRNEQFF. DNA of the CDR3: TGCGCCAGCAGCACGTTAGCGGGACGGAATGAGCAGTTCTTC.

V gene TRBV28 combines with J gene TRBJ2-3, with D tentatively TRBD2 (6 bases). Germline CDR1 is MDHEN and CDR2 is SYDVKM. The CDR3 contains 14 residues. Trimming took off 8 bases at V and 1 base at J, with 13 bases between the two ends. CDR3: CASQAGGGTDTQYF. The CDR3 region has the DNA TGTGCCAGCCAGGCCGGGGGTGGCACAGATACGCAGTATTTT.

This sequence joins TRBV30 and TRBJ2-1; D unresolved. V was shortened by 4 bases and J by 9 bases, with 19 bases between the two germline ends. Per germline, CDR1 GTSNPN and CDR2 SVGIG (reference sequence). The CDR3 sequence is 14 residues long. The CDR3 DNA reads TGTGCCTGGAAACTAAGTGGGTTCGTGGCTGAGCAGTTCTTC. Protein: CAWKLSGFVAEQFF.

This clone was counted many times. The genes are TRBV7-3 and TRBJ2-4; D remains ambiguous. The V gene's germline CDR1 is SGHTA and CDR2 FQGTGA. The V end lost 5 bases, the J end lost 5 bases, and 10 bases lay between the germline ends. This CDR3 comprises 13 residues. The CDR3 bases are TGTGCCAGCAGCCCCTTTCCCCAAAACATTCAGTACTTC. Translation: CASSPFPQNIQYF.

The gene calls are TRBV5-1 and TRBJ2-7, with a weak D call TRBD1 (6 bases). Per the germline V gene, CDR1 is SGHRS and CDR2 is YFSETQ. The germline V and J ends were trimmed by 0 bases and 4 bases, with 17 bases remaining between them. This CDR3 has 16 amino acids. CDR3 residues: CASSLGDTPETYEQYF. The CDR3 DNA reads as TGCGCCAGCAGCTTGGGGGACACCCCAGAGACTTACGAGCAGTACTTC.

The chain links TRBV19 to TRBJ1-4; weak D call: TRBD1 (5 bases). CDR3 length: 15 residues. Germline loops: CDR1 LNHDA, CDR2 SQIVND (reference sequence). Trimming stripped 10 bases from V and 0 bases from J, with 15 bases between. The CDR3 reads CATRTGGATNEKLFF. The DNA for the CDR3 is TGTGCCACCCGCACGGGGGGAGCAACTAATGAAAAACTGTTTTTT.

The chain carries TRBV7-2 and TRBJ1-1; 9 bases match TRBD1. The CDR3 consists of 17 residues. V lost 0 bases to trimming and J lost 3 bases; unmatched junction nucleotides: 8. Germline-derived CDR1 and CDR2 are SGHTA and FQGNSA. CDR3 region: CASSLALTGGAYTEAFF. The CDR3 DNA sequence: TGTGCCAGCAGCTTAGCCCTCACAGGGGGCGCCTACACTGAAGCTTTCTTT.

The chain has TRBV7-2 and TRBJ2-3; a possible D gene is TRBD1 (6 bases). CDR3 length: 15 residues. The ends were cut back, 3 bases at V and 2 bases at J, with 12 bases in the middle. Germline assignment: CDR1 SGHTA and CDR2 FQGNSA. This CDR3 is CASSLDRTDTDTQYF. The CDR3 coding sequence is TGTGCCAGCAGCTTGGACAGAACAGACACAGATACGCAGTATTTT.

The rearrangement links TRBV7-2 to TRBJ2-7; D is uncertain. The ends were cut back, 5 bases at V and 0 bases at J, with 14 bases in the middle. This CDR3 spans 15 amino acids. Germline V lookup: CDR1 SGHTA, CDR2 FQGNSA. CDR3 protein: CASSVSRGISYEQYF. The CDR3 DNA sequence: TGTGCCAGCAGCGTTTCCCGCGGAATCTCCTACGAGCAGTACTTC.

This rearrangement joins TRBV6-1 to TRBJ2-5; TRBD1 matches 8 bases. Looked up from germline, CDR1 is MNHNS and CDR2 is SASEGT. The CDR3 sequence is 13 residues long. V lost 8 bases, J lost 5 bases, and 7 bases stayed unmatched. The DNA of the CDR3 is TGTGCCAGCTCGACAGGGGCGCGGGAGACCCAGTACTTC. Its protein product is CASSTGARETQYF.

This chain uses TRBV13 with TRBJ2-7, with a weak D call TRBD2 (6 bases). Germline lookup yields CDR1 PRHDT and CDR2 FYEKMQ (reference sequence). V gave up 5 bases and J gave up 0 bases, with 11 bases separating them. The CDR3 runs 14 residues. The CDR3 loop is CASSTGLSSYEQYF. In DNA form, the CDR3 reads TGTGCCAGCAGCACGGGACTTAGCTCCTACGAGCAGTACTTC.

This chain joins TRBV6-5 and TRBJ2-7; D gene ambiguous. This CDR3 has 12 residues. The germline V gene has CDR1 MNHEY and CDR2 SVGAGI. The V and J ends lost 6 bases and 6 bases respectively, with 12 bases between them. For the CDR3, the DNA is TGTGCCAGCAGCCAGACACAAGCCGAGCAGTACTTC. Its translation is CASSQTQAEQYF.

The chain has TRBV6-1 and TRBJ2-5, with a possible D match to TRBD2 (6 bases). Trimming stripped 4 bases from V and 5 bases from J, with 17 bases between. The V gene's germline CDR1 is MNHNS and CDR2 SASEGT. There are 15 residues in the CDR3. CDR3 coding DNA: TGTGCCAGCAGTGGCGGGACTCCAGGGAGGGAGACCCAGTACTTC. This gives the protein CASSGGTPGRETQYF.

The J gene is TRBJ2-1, the V gene TRBV29-1, with TRBD2 as a possible D gene (6 bases). The CDR3 loop spans 15 amino acids. Germline V gives CDR1 SQVTM, CDR2 ANQGSEA. The V gene lost 6 bases and the J gene lost 2 bases, with 17 bases spanning the gap. This CDR3 reads CSVSTGVGAYNEQFF. CDR3 bases: TGCAGCGTCTCGACGGGAGTAGGGGCCTACAATGAGCAGTTCTTC.